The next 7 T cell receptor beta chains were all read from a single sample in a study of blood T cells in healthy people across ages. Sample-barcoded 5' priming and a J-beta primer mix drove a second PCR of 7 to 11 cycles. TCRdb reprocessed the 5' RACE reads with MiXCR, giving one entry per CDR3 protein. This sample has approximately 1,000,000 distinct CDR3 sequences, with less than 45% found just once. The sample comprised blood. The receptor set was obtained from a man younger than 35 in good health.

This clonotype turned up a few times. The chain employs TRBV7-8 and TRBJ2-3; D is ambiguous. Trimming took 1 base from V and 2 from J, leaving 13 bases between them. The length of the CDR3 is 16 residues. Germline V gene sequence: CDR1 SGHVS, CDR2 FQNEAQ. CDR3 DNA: TGTGCCAGCAGCTTAGAACCCCGAGAGCCCACAGATACGCAGTATTTT. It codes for CASSLEPREPTDTQYF.

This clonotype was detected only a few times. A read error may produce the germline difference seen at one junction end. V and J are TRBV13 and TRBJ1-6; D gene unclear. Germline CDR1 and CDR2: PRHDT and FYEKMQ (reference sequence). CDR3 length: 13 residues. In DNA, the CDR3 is TGTGCCAGCAGCTTATCCGGGGTTTCAGCCCTCCACTTT. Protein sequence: CASSLSGVSALHF.

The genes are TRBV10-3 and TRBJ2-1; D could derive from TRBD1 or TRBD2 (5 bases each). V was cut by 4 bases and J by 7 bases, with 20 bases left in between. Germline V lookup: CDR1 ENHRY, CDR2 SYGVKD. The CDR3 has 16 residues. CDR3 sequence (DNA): TGTGCCATCAGTGGAACCGGGACCCCGATCTCTAATGAGCAGTTCTTC. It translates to CAISGTGTPISNEQFF.

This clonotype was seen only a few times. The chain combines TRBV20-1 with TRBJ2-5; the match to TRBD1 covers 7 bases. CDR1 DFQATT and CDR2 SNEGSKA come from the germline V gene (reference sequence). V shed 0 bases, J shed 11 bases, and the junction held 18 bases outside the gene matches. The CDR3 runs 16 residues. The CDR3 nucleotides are TGCAGTGCTAGAGATCGGCGGACAGGAAATTACAATGAGCAGTACTTC. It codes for CSARDRRTGNYNEQYF.

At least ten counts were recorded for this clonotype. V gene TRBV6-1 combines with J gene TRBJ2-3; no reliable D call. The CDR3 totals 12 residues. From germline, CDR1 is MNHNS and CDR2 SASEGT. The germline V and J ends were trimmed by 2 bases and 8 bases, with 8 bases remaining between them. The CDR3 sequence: CASSELGGTQYF. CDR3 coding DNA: TGTGCCAGCAGTGAACTGGGCGGTACGCAGTATTTT.

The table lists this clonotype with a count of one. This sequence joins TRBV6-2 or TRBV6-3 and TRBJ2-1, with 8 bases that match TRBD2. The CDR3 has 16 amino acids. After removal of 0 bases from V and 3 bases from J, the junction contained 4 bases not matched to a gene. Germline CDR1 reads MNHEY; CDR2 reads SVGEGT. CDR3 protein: CASSYSKRGCYNEQFF. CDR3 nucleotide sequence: TGTGCCAGCAGTTACTCGAAGCGGGGGTGCTACAATGAGCAGTTCTTC.

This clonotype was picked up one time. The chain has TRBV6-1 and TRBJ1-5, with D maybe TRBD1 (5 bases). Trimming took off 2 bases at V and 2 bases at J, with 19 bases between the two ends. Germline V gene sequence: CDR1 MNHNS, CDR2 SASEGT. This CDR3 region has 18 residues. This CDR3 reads CASSEILVRGTGNQPQHF. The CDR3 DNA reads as TGTGCCAGCAGTGAAATATTGGTACGTGGGACGGGCAATCAGCCCCAGCATTTT.